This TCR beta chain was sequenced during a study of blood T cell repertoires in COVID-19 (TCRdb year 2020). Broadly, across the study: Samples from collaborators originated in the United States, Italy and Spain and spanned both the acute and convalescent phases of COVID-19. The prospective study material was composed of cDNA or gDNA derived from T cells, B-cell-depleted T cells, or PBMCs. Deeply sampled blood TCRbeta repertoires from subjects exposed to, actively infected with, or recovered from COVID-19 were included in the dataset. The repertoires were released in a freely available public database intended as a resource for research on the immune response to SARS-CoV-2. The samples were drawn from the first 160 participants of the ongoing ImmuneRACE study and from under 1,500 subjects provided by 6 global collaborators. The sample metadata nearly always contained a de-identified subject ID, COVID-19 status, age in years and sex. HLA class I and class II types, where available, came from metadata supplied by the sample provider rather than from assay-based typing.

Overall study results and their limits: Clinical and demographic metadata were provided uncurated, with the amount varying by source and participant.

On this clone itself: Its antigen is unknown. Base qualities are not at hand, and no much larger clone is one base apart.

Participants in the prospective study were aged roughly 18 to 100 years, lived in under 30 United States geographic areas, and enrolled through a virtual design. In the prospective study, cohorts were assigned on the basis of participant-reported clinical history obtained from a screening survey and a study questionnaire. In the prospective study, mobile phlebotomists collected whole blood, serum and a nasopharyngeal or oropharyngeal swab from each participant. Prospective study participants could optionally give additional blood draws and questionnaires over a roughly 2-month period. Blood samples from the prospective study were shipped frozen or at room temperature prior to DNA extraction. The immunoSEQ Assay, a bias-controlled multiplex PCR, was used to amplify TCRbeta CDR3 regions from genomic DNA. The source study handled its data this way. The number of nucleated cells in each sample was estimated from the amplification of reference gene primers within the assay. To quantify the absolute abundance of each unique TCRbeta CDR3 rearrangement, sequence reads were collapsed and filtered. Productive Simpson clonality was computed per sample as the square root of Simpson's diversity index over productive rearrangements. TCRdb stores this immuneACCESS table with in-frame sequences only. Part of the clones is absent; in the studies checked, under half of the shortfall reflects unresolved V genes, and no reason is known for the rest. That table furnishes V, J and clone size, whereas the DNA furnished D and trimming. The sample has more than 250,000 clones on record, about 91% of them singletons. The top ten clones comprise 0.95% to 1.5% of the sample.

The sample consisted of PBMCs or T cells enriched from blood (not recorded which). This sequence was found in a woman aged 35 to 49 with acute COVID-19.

The bases read TGTGCCAGCAGCCAAGATTACAGGCGCTACACCTTC. Translated, this gives CASSQDYRRYTF. The rearranged chain carries TRBV3-1 (or the pseudogene TRBV3-2) and TRBJ1-2; the D segment could be TRBD1, given 5 matching bases. The CDR3, from cysteine to phenylalanine, totals 12 residues. The CDR3 DNA has 36 bases and is translated from base 1. In the germline V gene (reference sequence), CDR1 corresponds to LGHDT and CDR2 to YNNKEL. The V and J ends are trimmed by 0 bases and 9 bases, leaving 8 bases between them.